This T cell receptor beta chain was recovered during a study of Ad26.COV2.S vaccination and SARS-CoV-2 variants. Method: immunoSEQ multiplex PCR; TCRdb's copy keeps in-frame clones and lacks some. Here the sample spans over 85,000 clones, around 82% being singletons. Study results and limitations: Reported post-vaccination CD8+ and CD4+ T cell responses to spike showed substantial breadth. People who got the vaccine or the placebo had similar non-spike TCR breadth.

From germline, CDR1 is MDHEN and CDR2 SYDVKM. Trimming took 6 bases from V and 8 from J; bases not matched to a gene: 10. The CDR3 is made up of 15 amino acids. In regard to this clone: Its antigen remains unidentified.

The input for sequencing was peripheral blood, taken after recovery from COVID-19. The clonotype comes from a human donor who had recovered from COVID-19. The chain recombines TRBV28 with TRBJ2-1, with TRBD2 matching 10 bases. The CDR3, as DNA: TGTGCCAGCAGGACTGGGACTAGCGATTGGGATGAGCAGTTCTTC. Translating gives CASRTGTSDWDEQFF.